Listed below are T cell receptor beta chains from one sample, sequenced in a study of blood T cell repertoires in COVID-19. Some clones are missing from TCRdb's copy, which holds only in-frame ones; the method was immunoSEQ multiplex PCR. The sample lists about 300,000 clones, about nine tenths occurring once. Sequenced input: PBMCs or T cells enriched from blood (not recorded which). The receptors originated from a man aged 25-45 years who had recovered from COVID-19. The CDR3 runs from the conserved cysteine through the conserved F or W. Each record gives: V gene, CDR3 length, CDR3 protein.

TRBV5-4 14 CASSLQGPNTEAFF
TRBV7-2 13 CASSPRRLSPLHF
TRBV9 18 CASSVEPGVFVSGNTIYF
TRBV9 13 CASSVGGPNGYTF
TRBV15 17 CATSRDLGLGSGATQYF
TRBV18 12 CASSQDRVGQFF
TRBV7-9 16 CASSPRTGGITYEQYF
TRBV19 12 CATATGPYEQYF
TRBV4-1 16 CASSQGERIGANVLTF
TRBV10-2 13 CASGTVPDQPQHF